This TCR beta chain was sequenced in a study of blood T cell repertoires in COVID-19. Background on the study: The analysed material was cDNA or gDNA that came from T cells, B-cell-depleted T cells, or PBMCs.

Enrolment of Seattle patients took place during active infection, and they were followed longitudinally. Measured with immunoSEQ multiplex PCR; TCRdb has only the in-frame clones, and not every one. This sample has about 180,000 clones; about four fifths occur once, and the top ten carry 7.6%. V was shortened by 0 bases and J by 5 bases, with 8 bases between the two germline ends. The CDR3 loop spans 14 amino acids. Per germline, CDR1 WSHSY and CDR2 SAAADI. This TCR was recovered from a woman in her 70s with COVID-19, enrolled during active disease. The V call is TRBV10-2, the J call TRBJ1-5; no clear D gene. Input material: peripheral blood. The CDR3 region has the DNA TGCGCCAGCAGTGAGTCGAGTTCTTATCAGCCCCAGCATTTT. It codes for CASSESSSYQPQHF.